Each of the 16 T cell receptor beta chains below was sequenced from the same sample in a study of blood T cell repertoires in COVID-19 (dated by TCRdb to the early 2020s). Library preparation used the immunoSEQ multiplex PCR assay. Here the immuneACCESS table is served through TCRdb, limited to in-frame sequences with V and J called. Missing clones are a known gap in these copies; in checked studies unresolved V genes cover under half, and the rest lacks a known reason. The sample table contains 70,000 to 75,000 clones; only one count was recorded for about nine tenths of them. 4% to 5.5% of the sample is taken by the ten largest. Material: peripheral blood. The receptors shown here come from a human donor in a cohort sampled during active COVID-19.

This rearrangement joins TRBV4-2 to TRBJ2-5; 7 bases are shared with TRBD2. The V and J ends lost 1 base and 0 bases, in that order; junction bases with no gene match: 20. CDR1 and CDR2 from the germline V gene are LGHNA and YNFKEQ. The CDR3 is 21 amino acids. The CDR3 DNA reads TGTGCCAGCAGCCAAGGAGCGGGATCCCCAACGGGCGGGGATTACCAAGAGACCCAGTACTTC. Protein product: CASSQGAGSPTGGDYQETQYF.

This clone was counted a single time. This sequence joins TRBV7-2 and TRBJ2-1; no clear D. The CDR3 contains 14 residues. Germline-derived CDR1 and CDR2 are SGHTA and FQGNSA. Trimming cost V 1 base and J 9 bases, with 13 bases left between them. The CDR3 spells CASSLVGLTIEQFF. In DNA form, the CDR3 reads TGTGCCAGCAGCTTAGTTGGGCTTACAATTGAGCAGTTCTTC.

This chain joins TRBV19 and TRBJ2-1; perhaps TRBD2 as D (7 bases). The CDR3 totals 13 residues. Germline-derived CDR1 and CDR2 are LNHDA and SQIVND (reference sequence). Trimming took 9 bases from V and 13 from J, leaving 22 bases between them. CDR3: CASTIRGREHQFF. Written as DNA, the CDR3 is TGTGCCAGCACTATACGGGGGCGGGAGCACCAGTTCTTC.

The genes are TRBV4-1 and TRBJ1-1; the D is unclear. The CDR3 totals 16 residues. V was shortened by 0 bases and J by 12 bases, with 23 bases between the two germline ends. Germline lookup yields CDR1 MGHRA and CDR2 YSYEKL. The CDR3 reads CASSQDRIPGEVRTFF. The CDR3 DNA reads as TGCGCCAGCAGCCAAGATCGTATTCCCGGGGAAGTGAGGACTTTCTTT.

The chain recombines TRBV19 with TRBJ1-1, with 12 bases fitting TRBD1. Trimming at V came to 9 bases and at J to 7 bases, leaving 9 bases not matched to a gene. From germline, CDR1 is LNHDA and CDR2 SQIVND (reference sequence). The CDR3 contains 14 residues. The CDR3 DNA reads TGTGCCAGCGGGACAGGGGGCGGATTCGGTGAAGCTTTCTTT. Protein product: CASGTGGGFGEAFF.

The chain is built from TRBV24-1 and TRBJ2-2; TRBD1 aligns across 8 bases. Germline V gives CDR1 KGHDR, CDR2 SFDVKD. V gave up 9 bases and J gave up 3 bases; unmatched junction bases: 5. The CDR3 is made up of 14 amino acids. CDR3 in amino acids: CATENRGYTGELFF. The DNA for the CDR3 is TGTGCCACCGAGAACAGGGGGTACACCGGGGAGCTGTTTTTT.

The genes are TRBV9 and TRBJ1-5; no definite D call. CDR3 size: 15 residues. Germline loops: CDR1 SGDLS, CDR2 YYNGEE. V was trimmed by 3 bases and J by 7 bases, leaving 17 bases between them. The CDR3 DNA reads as TGTGCCAGCAGCGAATCCGAGATGGGAGAACAGCCCCAGCATTTT. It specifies CASSESEMGEQPQHF.

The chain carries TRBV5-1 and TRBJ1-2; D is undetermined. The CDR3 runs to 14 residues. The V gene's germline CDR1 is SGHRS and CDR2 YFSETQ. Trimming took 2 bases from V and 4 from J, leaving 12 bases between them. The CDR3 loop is CASSFGSGSYGYTF. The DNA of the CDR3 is TGCGCCAGCAGCTTTGGTTCGGGGAGCTATGGCTACACCTTC.

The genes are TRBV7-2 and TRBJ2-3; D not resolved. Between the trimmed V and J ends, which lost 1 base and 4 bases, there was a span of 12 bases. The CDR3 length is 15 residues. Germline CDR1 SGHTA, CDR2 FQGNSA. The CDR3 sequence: CASSLVSAQPDTQYF. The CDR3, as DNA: TGTGCCAGCAGCTTAGTATCAGCGCAGCCAGATACGCAGTATTTT.

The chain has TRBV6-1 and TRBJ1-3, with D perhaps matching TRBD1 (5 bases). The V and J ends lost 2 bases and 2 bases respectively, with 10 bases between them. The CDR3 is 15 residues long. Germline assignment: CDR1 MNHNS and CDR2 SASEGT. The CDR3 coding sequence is TGTGCCAGCAGTGAAATGGCGGGGGCTGGAAACACCATATATTTT. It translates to CASSEMAGAGNTIYF.

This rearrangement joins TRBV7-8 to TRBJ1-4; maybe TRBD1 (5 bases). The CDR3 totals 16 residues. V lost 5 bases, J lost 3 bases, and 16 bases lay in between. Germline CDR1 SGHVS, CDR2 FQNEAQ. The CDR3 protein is CASSANSGIPNEKLFF. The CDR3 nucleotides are TGTGCCAGCAGCGCCAACTCAGGGATTCCTAATGAAAAACTGTTTTTT. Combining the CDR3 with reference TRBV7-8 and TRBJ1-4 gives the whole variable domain GAGVSQSPRYKVAKRGQDVALRCDPISGHVSLFWYQQALGQGPEFLTYFQNEAQLDKSGLPSDRFFAERPEGSVSTLKIQRTQQEDSAVYLCASSANSGIPNEKLFFGSGTQLSVL.

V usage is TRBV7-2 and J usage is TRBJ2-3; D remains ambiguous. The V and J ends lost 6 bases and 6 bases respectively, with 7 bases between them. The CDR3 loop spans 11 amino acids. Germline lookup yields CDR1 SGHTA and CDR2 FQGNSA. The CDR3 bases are TGTGCCAGCAGTCTATGGGATACGCAGTATTTT. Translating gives CASSLWDTQYF.

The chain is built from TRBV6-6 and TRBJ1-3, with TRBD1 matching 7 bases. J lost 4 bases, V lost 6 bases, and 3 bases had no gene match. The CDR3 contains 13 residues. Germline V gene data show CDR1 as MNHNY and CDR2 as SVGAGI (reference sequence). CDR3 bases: TGTGCCAGCAGAAGGACAGGAGGAAACACCATATATTTT. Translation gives CASRRTGGNTIYF.

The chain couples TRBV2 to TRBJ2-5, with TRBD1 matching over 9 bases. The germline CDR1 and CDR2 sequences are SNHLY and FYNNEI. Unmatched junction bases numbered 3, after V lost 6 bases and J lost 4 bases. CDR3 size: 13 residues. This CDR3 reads CASRGQGPETQYF. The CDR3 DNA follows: TGTGCCAGCAGGGGACAGGGCCCAGAGACCCAGTACTTC.

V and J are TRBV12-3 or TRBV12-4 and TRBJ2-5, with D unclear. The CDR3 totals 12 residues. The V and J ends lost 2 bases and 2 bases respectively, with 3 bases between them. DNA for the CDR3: TGTGCCAGCAGTTTACTACAAGAGACCCAGTACTTC. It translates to CASSLLQETQYF.

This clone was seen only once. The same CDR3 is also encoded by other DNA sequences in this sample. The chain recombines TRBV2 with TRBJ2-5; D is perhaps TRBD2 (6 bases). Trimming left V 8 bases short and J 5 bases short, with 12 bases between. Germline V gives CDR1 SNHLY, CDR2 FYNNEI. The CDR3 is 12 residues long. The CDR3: CASSGEGETQYF. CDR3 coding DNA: TGTGCCAGCTCGGGAGAGGGGGAGACCCAGTACTTC.